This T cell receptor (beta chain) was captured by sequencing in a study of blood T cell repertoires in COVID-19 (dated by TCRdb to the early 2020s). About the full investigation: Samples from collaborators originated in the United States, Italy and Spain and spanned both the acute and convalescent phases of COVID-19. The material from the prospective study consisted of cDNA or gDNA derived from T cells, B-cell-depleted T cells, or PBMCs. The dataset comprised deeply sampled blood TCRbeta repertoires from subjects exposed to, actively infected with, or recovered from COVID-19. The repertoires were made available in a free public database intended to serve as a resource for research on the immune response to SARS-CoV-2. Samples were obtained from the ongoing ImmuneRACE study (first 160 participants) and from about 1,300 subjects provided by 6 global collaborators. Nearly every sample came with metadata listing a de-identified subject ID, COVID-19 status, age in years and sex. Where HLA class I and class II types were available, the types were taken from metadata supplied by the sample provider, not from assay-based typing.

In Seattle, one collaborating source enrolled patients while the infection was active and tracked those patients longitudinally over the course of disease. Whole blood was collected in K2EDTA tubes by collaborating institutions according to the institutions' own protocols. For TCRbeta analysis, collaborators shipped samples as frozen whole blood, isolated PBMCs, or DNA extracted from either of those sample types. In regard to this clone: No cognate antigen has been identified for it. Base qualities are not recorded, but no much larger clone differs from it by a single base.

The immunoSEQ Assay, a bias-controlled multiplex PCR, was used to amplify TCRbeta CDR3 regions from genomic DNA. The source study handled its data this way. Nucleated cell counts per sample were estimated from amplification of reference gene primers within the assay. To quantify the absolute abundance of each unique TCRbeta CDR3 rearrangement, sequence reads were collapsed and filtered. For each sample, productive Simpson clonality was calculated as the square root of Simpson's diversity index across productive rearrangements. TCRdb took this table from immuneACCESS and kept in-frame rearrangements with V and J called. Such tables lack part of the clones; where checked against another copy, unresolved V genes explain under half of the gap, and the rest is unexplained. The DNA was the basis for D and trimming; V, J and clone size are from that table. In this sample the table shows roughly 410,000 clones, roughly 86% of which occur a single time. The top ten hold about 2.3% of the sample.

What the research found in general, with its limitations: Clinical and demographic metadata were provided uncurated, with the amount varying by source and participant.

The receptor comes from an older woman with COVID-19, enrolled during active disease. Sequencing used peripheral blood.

The sequence in DNA is TGTGCCAGCTCACCACCTTGGGGTAGCGGGCGCACAGATACGCAGTATTTT. This is translated as CASSPPWGSGRTDTQYF. This chain is built from TRBV18 and TRBJ2-3; TRBD2 aligns with 7 central bases. Inclusive of the bounding cysteine and phenylalanine, the CDR3 is 17 residues long. The sequence is cut down to CDR3 DNA, 51 bases in frame from base 1. Looking up the germline V gene yields CDR1 KGHSH and CDR2 LQKENI. The V end gives up 0 bases and the J end 1 base, leaving 7 bases in the junction not matched to a gene.